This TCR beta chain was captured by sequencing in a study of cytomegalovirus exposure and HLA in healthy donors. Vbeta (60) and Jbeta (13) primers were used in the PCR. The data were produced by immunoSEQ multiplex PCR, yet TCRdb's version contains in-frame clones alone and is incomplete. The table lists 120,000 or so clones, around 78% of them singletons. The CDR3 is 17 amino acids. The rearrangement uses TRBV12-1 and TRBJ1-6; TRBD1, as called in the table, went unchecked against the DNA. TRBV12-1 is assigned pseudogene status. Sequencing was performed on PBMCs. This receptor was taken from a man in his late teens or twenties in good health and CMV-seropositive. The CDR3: CASSFEGVTPYNSPLHF. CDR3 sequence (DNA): TGTGCCAGCAGCTTTGAGGGGGTGACTCCCTATAATTCACCCCTCCACTTT.